This entry features one T cell receptor beta chain sequence. No antigen is known for it. Trimming stripped 1 base from V and 1 base from J, with 15 bases between. There are 17 residues in the CDR3. The V gene's germline CDR1 is SGHTA and CDR2 FQGNSA. The source of the sample is a study of cytomegalovirus exposure and HLA in healthy donors. Primers included in the PCR were 60 Vbeta and 13 Jbeta primers. Assay used: immunoSEQ multiplex PCR; TCRdb lists only in-frame clones, some missing. The table records around 140,000 clones, more than 8% of them present only once. General study points: A later examination showed that TCR association rates differed by HLA locus, with DRB1 most and HLA-C fewest. The study found most TCR sequences rare, yet found some public TCRs in many donors.

This sequence originates from a man between 50 and 59 years old in good health and CMV-seronegative. Material: PBMCs. The chain links TRBV7-2 to TRBJ2-3, with D possibly matching TRBD1 (6 bases). CDR3 amino acids: CASSLVPIQGRTDTQYF. CDR3 nucleotides: TGTGCCAGCAGCTTAGTACCAATACAGGGTCGCACAGATACGCAGTATTTT.